This T cell receptor beta chain was identified during a study of T cell responses to AZD1222 COVID-19 vaccine. Germline-derived CDR1 and CDR2 are MNHEY and SMNVEV (reference sequence). The CDR3 runs to 15 residues. V dropped 8 bases and J dropped 0 bases, with 16 bases sitting between them. As concerns this clone: Its specificity is unknown.

Study-wide results and caveats: Spike-specific TCR depth and breadth grew after two AZD1222 doses. At study baseline, merely five or six AZD1222 recipients were seropositive.

Generated by immunoSEQ multiplex PCR, the TCRdb table keeps only in-frame clones and is missing some. The sample includes under 250,000 clones, roughly 91% of them seen just once. The TCR was taken from an adult in good health. The rearrangement joins TRBV27 to TRBJ1-2, with unresolved D. Sequenced material: peripheral blood, taken on day 0 of MenACWY control vaccination. The CDR3 reads CASRKGRLANYGYTF. Here the CDR3 DNA reads TGTGCCAGCCGAAAAGGACGCCTAGCTAACTATGGCTACACCTTC.